The sequence of this T cell receptor (beta chain) was determined in a study of CD8+CD57+ T cells in acquired aplastic anemia. Study overall: Mean DNA quantity obtained from sorted CD4+ and CD8+ cells was 3 to 3.5 ug.

Whole-study findings and limits: Around 29 shared CD8+ CDR3s appeared highly expressed within patients' immunodominant clones.

Only patients with CD8+CD57+ cell expansion on flow cytometry were chosen for sequencing. Each of the patients presented with severe acquired aplastic anemia. When blood sampling took place, the patients had received no therapy. Concerning this clonotype: Its target is not known.

CDR3 and TCR beta VDJ profiling relied on a genomic DNA template. Each CDR3 protein gets one entry after TCRdb re-called the reads with MiXCR. Of about 120,000 distinct CDR3 sequences listed, under 60% are singletons. The CDR3 consists of 15 residues. CDR1 and CDR2 (germline): DFQATT, SNEGSKA (reference sequence). Trimming cost V 1 base and J 8 bases; bases outside gene matches: 9. Sequenced: sorted CD4+, CD8+, or CD8+CD57+ T cells (not recorded which) from PBMCs. The sequence was collected from a human donor with aplastic anemia. The rearrangement uses TRBV20-1 and TRBJ2-1; 9 bases agree with TRBD2. CDR3 residues: CSARASGITGDEQFF. The CDR3 coding sequence is TGCAGTGCTAGAGCTAGCGGGATCACCGGCGATGAGCAGTTCTTC.